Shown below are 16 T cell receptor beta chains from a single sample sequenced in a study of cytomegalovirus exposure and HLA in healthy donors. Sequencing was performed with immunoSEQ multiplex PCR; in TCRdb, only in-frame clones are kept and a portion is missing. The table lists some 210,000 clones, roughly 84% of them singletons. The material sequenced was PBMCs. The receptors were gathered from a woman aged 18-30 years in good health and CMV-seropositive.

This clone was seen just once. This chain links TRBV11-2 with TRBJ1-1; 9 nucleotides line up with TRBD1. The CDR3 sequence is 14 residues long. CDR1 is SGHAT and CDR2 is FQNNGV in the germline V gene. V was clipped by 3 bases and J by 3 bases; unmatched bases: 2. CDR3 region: CASSLGQGHTEAFF. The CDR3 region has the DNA TGTGCCAGCAGCTTGGGACAGGGCCACACTGAAGCTTTCTTT.

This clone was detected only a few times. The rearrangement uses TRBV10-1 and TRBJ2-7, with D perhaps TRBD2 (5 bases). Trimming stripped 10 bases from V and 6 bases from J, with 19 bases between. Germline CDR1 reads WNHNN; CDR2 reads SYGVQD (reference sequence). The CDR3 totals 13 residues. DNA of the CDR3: TGCGCCACCGAGAAGACTCTAGGAGGCGAGCAGTACTTC. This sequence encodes CATEKTLGGEQYF.

Here the CDR3 reads CASSGGASGSLADTQYF. The CDR3 DNA reads TGTGCCAGCAGCGGCGGGGCTAGCGGGAGTTTAGCAGATACGCAGTATTTT. V is TRBV9 and J is TRBJ2-3; 10 bases match TRBD2. After removal of 3 bases from V and 4 bases from J, the junction contained 11 bases not matched to a gene. The germline CDR1 and CDR2 sequences are SGDLS and YYNGEE. The length of the CDR3 is 17 residues.

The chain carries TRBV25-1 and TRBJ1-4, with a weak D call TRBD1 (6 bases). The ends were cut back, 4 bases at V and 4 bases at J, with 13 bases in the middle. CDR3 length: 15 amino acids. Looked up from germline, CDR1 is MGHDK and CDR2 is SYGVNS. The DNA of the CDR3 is TGTGCCAGCAGTGCAAGGACAGACCTTAATGAAAAACTGTTTTTT. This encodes CASSARTDLNEKLFF.

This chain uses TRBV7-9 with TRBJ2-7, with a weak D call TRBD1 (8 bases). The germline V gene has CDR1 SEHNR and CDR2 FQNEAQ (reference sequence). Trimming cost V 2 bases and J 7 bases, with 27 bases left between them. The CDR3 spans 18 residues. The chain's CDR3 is CASSLRSGVGQVPGEQYF. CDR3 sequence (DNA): TGTGCCAGCAGCTTAAGGAGCGGGGTGGGACAGGTTCCTGGGGAGCAGTACTTC.

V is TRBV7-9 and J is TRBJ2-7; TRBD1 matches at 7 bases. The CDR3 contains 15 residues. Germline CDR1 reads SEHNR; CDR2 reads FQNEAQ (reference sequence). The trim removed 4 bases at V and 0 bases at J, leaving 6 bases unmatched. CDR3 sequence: CASSSRGQSSYEQYF. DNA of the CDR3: TGTGCCAGCAGCTCAAGGGGACAGTCCTCCTACGAGCAGTACTTC. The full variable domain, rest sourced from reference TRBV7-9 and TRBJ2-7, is DTGVSQNPRHKITKRGQNVTFRCDPISEHNRLYWYRQTLGQGPEFLTYFQNEAQLEKSRLLSDRFSAERPKGSFSTLEIQRTEQGDSAMYLCASSSRGQSSYEQYFGPGTRLTVT.

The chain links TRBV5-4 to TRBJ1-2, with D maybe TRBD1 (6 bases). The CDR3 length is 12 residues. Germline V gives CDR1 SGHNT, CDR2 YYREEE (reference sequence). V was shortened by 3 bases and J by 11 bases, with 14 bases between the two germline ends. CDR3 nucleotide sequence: TGTGCCAGCAGCTCTCAGGGAGGGGGATACACCTTC. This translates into CASSSQGGGYTF.

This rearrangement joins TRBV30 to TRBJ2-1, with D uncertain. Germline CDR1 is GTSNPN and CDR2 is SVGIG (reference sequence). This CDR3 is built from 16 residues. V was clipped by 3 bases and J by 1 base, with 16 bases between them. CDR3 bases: TGTGCCTGGAGCGGGTCGGGTAGCCGATCCTACAATGAGCAGTTCTTC. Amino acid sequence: CAWSGSGSRSYNEQFF.

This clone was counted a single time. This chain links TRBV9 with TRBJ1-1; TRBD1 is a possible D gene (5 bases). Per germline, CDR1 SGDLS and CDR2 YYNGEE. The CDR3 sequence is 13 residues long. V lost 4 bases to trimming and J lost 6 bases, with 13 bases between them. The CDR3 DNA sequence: TGTGCCAGCAGCCCTCTGGGGGGATCTGAAGCTTTCTTT. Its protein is CASSPLGGSEAFF.

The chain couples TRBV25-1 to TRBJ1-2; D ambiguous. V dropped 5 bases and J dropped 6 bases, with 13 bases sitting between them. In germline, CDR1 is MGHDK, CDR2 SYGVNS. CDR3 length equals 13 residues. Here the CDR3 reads CASSPRVNDGYTF. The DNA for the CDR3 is TGTGCCAGCAGTCCGAGAGTAAACGATGGCTACACCTTC.

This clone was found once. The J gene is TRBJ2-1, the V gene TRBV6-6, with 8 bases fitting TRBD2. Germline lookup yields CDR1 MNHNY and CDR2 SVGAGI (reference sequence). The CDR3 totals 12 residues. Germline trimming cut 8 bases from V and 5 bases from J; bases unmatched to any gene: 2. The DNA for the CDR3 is TGTGCCAGCCGGACTAGCCACAATGAGCAGTTCTTC. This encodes CASRTSHNEQFF.

The CDR3 sequence: CASSLGFSNTEAFF. The CDR3 nucleotides are TGTGCCAGCTCCTTGGGCTTCTCGAACACTGAAGCTTTCTTT. The rearrangement joins TRBV18 to TRBJ1-1; D is unresolved. Trimming pared 6 bases from V and 1 base from J, leaving 12 bases between. This CDR3 comprises 14 residues. The germline gives CDR1 KGHSH, CDR2 LQKENI.

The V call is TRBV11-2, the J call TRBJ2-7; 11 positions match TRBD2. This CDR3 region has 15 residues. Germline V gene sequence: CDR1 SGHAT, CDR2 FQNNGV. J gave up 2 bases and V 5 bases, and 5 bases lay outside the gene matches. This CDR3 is CASSPTSGGPYEQYF. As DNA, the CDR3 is TGTGCCAGCAGCCCTACTAGCGGGGGTCCCTACGAGCAGTACTTC. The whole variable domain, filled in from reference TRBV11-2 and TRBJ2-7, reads EAGVAQSPRYKIIEKRQSVAFWCNPISGHATLYWYQQILGQGPKLLIQFQNNGVVDDSQLPKDRFSAERLKGVDSTLKIQPAKLEDSAVYLCASSPTSGGPYEQYFGPGTRLTVT.

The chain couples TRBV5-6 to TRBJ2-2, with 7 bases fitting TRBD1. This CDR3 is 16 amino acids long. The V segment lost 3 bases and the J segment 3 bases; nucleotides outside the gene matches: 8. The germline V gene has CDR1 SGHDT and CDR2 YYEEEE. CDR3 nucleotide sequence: TGTGCCAGCAGCTCGACAGGGCGGCGGGACACCGGGGAGCTGTTTTTT. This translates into CASSSTGRRDTGELFF. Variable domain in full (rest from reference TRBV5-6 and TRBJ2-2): DAGVTQSPTHLIKTRGQQVTLRCSPKSGHDTVSWYQQALGQGPQFIFQYYEEEERQRGNFPDRFSGHQFPNYSSELNVNALLLGDSALYLCASSSTGRRDTGELFFGEGSRLTVL.

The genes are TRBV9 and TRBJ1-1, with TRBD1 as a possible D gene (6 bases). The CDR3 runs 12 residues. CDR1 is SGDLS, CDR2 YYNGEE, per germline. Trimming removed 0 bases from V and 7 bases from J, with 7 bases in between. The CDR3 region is CASSVEGGEAFF. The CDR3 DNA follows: TGTGCCAGCAGCGTAGAAGGGGGTGAAGCTTTCTTT.

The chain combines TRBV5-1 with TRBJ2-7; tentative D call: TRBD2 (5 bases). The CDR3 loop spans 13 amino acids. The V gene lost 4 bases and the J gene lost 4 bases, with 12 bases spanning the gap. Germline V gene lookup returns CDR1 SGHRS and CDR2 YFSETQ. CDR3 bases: TGCGCCAGCAGCCCCGGGATCCGATACGAGCAGTACTTC. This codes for CASSPGIRYEQYF.